The entry that follows covers one T cell receptor beta chain sequence. PCR primers comprised 60 Vbeta and 13 Jbeta primers. The method was immunoSEQ multiplex PCR; TCRdb's version includes in-frame clones alone and lacks a portion of them. The sample includes 110,000 or so clones, around 77% of them seen just once. The data originate from a study of cytomegalovirus exposure and HLA in healthy donors. Germline CDR1 is MNHNY and CDR2 is SVGAGI (reference sequence). The CDR3 runs 16 residues. Trimming removed 4 bases from V and 4 bases from J; junction bases left unmatched: 10. Sequenced material: PBMCs. The chain carries TRBV6-6 and TRBJ1-1, with 9 bases fitting TRBD1. The TCR sequence derives from a woman in her twenties or thirties in good health and CMV-seropositive. The CDR3 sequence is CASSLTGQGLSTEAFF. DNA for the CDR3: TGTGCCAGCAGTTTGACGGGACAGGGATTGAGCACTGAAGCTTTCTTT.